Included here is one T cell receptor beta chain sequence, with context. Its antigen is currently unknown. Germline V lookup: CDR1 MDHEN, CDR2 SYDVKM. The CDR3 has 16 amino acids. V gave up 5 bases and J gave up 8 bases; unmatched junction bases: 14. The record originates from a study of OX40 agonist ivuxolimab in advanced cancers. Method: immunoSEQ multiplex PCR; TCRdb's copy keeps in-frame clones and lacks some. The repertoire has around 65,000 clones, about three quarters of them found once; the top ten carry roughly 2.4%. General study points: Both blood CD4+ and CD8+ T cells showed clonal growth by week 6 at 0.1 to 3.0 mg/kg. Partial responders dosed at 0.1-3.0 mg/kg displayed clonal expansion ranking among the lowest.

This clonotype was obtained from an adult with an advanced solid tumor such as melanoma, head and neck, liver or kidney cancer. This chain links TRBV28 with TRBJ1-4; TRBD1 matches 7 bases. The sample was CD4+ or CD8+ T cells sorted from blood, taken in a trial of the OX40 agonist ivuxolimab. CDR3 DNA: TGTGCCAGCAGTGCCGCCGACAGGGCTTCGTCAGAAAAACTGTTTTTT. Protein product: CASSAADRASSEKLFF.